The subject of this entry is one T cell receptor (beta chain). What it binds is not known. This record comes from a study of Ad26.COV2.S vaccination and SARS-CoV-2 variants. Background on the study: This donor came from the COV1001 trial of Ad26.COV2.S.

Generated by immunoSEQ multiplex PCR, the TCRdb table keeps only in-frame clones and is missing some. The table lists about 370,000 clones, more than 85% of them singletons. Treatment indicated: around 19 received Ad26.COV2.S at low or high dose, single or two shots; a few received placebo; per-sample allocation not given. Day 63 after the first injection of vaccine or placebo was the sampling time. Study-wide results and caveats: Vaccinated and placebo-treated recipients had similar non-spike TCR breadth.

This CDR3 spans 15 amino acids. Germline trimming cut 6 bases from V and 2 bases from J; bases unmatched to any gene: 5. Germline CDR1 is MNHEY and CDR2 is SVGAGI. The chain is built from TRBV6-5 and TRBJ2-2; 8 positions agree with TRBD1. This receptor was taken from a person aged 18 to 65 who received the Ad26.COV2.S COVID-19 vaccine or a placebo. Material: peripheral blood, obtained in a trial of Ad26.COV2.S vaccine versus placebo. CDR3 nucleotides: TGTGCCAGCAGCAGGACAGGGATCAACACCGGGGAGCTGTTTTTT. This encodes CASSRTGINTGELFF.